This record concerns one TCR beta chain sequence. Germline CDR1 reads LGHNA; CDR2 reads YNFKEQ. The CDR3 contains 15 residues. Trimming removed 1 base from V and 0 bases from J; junction bases left unmatched: 3. Per the original data handling: Estimated nucleated cell counts came from reference gene primer amplification. The assay was immunoSEQ multiplex PCR, and TCRdb's table has in-frame clones only and misses some. Clone size and the V and J calls come from that table; the DNA yielded D and trimming. The table has roughly 50,000 clones, around four fifths seen once. This specimen comes from a study of blood T cell repertoires in COVID-19.

This receptor was obtained from a man aged 35-49 years with acute or convalescent COVID-19. The chain recombines TRBV4-2 with TRBJ2-7, with TRBD2 matching 7 bases. Sequenced material: peripheral blood. The CDR3 sequence is CASSQGGGLSYEQYF. The CDR3 DNA reads as TGTGCCAGCAGCCAAGGGGGGGGACTCTCCTACGAGCAGTACTTC.